The next 12 T cell receptor beta chains were all read from a single sample in a study of blood T cell repertoires in COVID-19. TCRdb keeps only in-frame clones here, not all; method: immunoSEQ multiplex PCR. The sample has about 250,000 clones; roughly 80% are singletons. Specimen: peripheral blood. These receptor sequences come from a man older than 75 with acute or convalescent COVID-19.

The CDR3 reads CASKGVRANTEAFF. DNA for the CDR3: TGTGCCAGTAAAGGGGTTAGGGCGAACACTGAAGCTTTCTTT. The chain carries TRBV19 and TRBJ1-1; maybe TRBD1 (5 bases). CDR1 is LNHDA, CDR2 SQIVND, per germline (reference sequence). V lost 7 bases and J lost 1, with 13 bases in between. This CDR3 has 14 amino acids.

The gene calls are TRBV27 and TRBJ1-1; D perhaps matches TRBD1 (6 bases). Trimming stripped 2 bases from V and 1 base from J, with 14 bases between. Germline assignment: CDR1 MNHEY and CDR2 SMNVEV (reference sequence). CDR3 length: 16 amino acids. The CDR3 protein is CASSLLTGHRNTEAFF. In DNA form, the CDR3 reads TGTGCCAGCAGTTTACTTACGGGACACCGGAACACTGAAGCTTTCTTT.

The chain combines TRBV27 with TRBJ2-6, with D possibly matching TRBD2 (7 bases). The CDR3 is 19 residues long. Germline V gives CDR1 MNHEY, CDR2 SMNVEV (reference sequence). Trimming shortened V by 6 bases and J by 0 bases, and 21 bases separated the two germline ends. The CDR3 loop is CASRPSAGAVFSGANVLTF. The CDR3 DNA sequence: TGTGCCAGCAGACCCTCCGCGGGGGCGGTTTTCTCTGGGGCCAACGTCCTGACTTTC.

Written as DNA, the CDR3 is TGTGCCAGTAGACCTCGGACAGGGAGTACCGGGGAGCTGTTTTTT. Translated: CASRPRTGSTGELFF. This chain links TRBV19 with TRBJ2-2; 8 nucleotides align to TRBD1. The trim removed 6 bases at V and 5 bases at J, leaving 8 bases unmatched. Germline V lookup: CDR1 LNHDA, CDR2 SQIVND (reference sequence). CDR3 length: 15 residues.

The rearrangement uses TRBV28 and TRBJ1-2, with 9 bases aligning to TRBD1. The CDR3 totals 15 residues. Trimming removed 5 bases from V and 2 bases from J; junction bases left unmatched: 6. CDR1 and CDR2 (germline): MDHEN, SYDVKM. CDR3 nucleotide sequence: TGTGCCAGCAGTACTACACAGGGGGCGAACTATGGCTACACCTTC. This sequence encodes CASSTTQGANYGYTF.

This chain joins TRBV6-5 and TRBJ1-6; D ambiguous. Trimming removed 4 bases from V and 7 bases from J, with 8 bases in between. The CDR3 spans 13 residues. CDR1 and CDR2 (germline): MNHEY, SVGAGI. The CDR3 sequence is CASSWEPNSPLHF. Written as DNA, the CDR3 is TGTGCCAGCAGTTGGGAGCCAAATTCACCCCTCCACTTT.

The rearrangement uses TRBV30 and TRBJ2-5; 8 bases match TRBD1. The CDR3 is made up of 13 amino acids. Trimming took 3 bases from V and 4 from J; bases not matched to a gene: 4. Looked up from germline, CDR1 is GTSNPN and CDR2 is SVGIG (reference sequence). CDR3 nucleotides: TGTGCCTGGAGATCCAGGGGGCGAGAGACCCAGTACTTC. Translated: CAWRSRGRETQYF.

The rearrangement uses TRBV5-1 and TRBJ1-3, with TRBD1 identical over 12 bases. J was trimmed by 2 bases and V by 4 bases; bases with no gene match: 7. This CDR3 is built from 17 residues. Germline lookup yields CDR1 SGHRS and CDR2 YFSETQ. The CDR3 coding sequence is TGCGCCAGCAGCACCCGGGGACAGGGGGCTACTGGAAACACCATATATTTT. Its protein is CASSTRGQGATGNTIYF.

The V and J genes are TRBV30 and TRBJ1-4; D unclear. Germline V lookup: CDR1 GTSNPN, CDR2 SVGIG (reference sequence). Trimming removed 4 bases at V and 0 bases at J, with 6 bases between. The CDR3 sequence is 13 residues long. The CDR3 region is CAWKSTTNEKLFF. CDR3 DNA sequence: TGTGCCTGGAAAAGCACAACTAATGAAAAACTGTTTTTT.

The chain couples TRBV2 to TRBJ1-5; D is undetermined. Germline CDR1 and CDR2: SNHLY and FYNNEI. V shed 5 bases and J shed 5 bases, with 13 bases lying between them. The CDR3 spans 14 residues. In DNA form, the CDR3 reads TGTGCCAGCAGTATGACTAGACCCGATCAGCCCCAGCATTTT. It specifies CASSMTRPDQPQHF.

The CDR3 region has the DNA TGTGCCAGCAGTGACAGGGGGGCGGTCTATGGCTACACCTTC. Translating gives CASSDRGAVYGYTF. The J gene is TRBJ1-2, the V gene TRBV6-6, with 9 nucleotides matching TRBD1. Germline trimming cut 5 bases from V and 4 bases from J; bases unmatched to any gene: 5. The germline CDR1 and CDR2 sequences are MNHNY and SVGAGI (reference sequence). The length of the CDR3 is 14 residues.

The rearrangement uses TRBV2 and TRBJ1-4; possible D gene TRBD1, 6 bases. Trimming removed 6 bases from V and 8 bases from J, with 7 bases in between. Germline V gives CDR1 SNHLY, CDR2 FYNNEI. The CDR3 is 11 residues long. The CDR3 protein is CASRQGEKLFF. As DNA, the CDR3 is TGTGCCAGCAGGCAGGGGGAAAAACTGTTTTTT.